This section outlines one T cell receptor (beta chain) sequence together with its context. Its antigen is undetermined. One end of the junction varies from germline; a read error may be responsible. TCRdb processed the RT-PCR reads anew with MiXCR; each CDR3 protein has one entry. The repertoire holds 450,000 to 700,000 distinct CDR3 sequences, with 12% to 15% as singletons. This specimen comes from a study of response to subunit inactivated influenza vaccine. The study's findings and limits: Authors proposed each seasonal influenza vaccination draws in few new T cells.

This CDR3 is 14 amino acids long. Germline lookup yields CDR1 SNHLY and CDR2 FYNNEI. V usage is TRBV2 and J usage is TRBJ2-7; TRBD1 might be the D (5 bases). This clonotype was obtained from a man aged 50-60 years who received an inactivated influenza vaccine. Sample: PBMCs from blood, taken 11 to 12 days after vaccination. The CDR3 spells CASSEGHSPYEQYF. In nucleotides, the CDR3 is TGTGCCAGCAGCGAAGGACATTCTCCCTACGAGCAGTACTTC.